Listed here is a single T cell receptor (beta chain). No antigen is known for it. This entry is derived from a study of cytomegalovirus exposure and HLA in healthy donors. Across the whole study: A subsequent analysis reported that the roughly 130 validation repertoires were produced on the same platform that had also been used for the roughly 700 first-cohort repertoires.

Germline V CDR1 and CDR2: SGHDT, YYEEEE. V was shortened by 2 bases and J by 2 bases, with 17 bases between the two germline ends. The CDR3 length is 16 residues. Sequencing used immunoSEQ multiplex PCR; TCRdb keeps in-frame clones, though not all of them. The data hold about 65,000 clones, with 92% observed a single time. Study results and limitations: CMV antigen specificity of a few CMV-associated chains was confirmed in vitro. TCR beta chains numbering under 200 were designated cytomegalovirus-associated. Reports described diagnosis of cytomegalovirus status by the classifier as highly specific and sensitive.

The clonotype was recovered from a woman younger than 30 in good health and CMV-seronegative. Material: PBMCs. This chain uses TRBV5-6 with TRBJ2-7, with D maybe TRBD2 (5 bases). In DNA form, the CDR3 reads TGTGCCAGCAGCTTTAGGACGGTTAGCGAGACCTACGAGCAGTACTTC. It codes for CASSFRTVSETYEQYF.